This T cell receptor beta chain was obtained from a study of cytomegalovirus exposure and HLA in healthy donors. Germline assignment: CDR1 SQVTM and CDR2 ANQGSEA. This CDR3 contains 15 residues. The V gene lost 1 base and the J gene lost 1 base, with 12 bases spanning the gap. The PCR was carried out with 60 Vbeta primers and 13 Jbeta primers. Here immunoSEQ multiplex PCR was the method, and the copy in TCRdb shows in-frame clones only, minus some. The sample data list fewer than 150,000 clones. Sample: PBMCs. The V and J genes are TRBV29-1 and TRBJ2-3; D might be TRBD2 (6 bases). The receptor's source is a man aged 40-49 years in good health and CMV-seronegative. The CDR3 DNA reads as TGCAGCGTTGAAGGGGGGGACGGGGGCACAGATACGCAGTATTTT. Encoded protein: CSVEGGDGGTDTQYF.